What follows are 22 T cell receptor beta chains derived from one specimen sequenced in a study of T cell changes during pregnancy in multiple sclerosis. Using immunoSEQ multiplex PCR, the repertoire was profiled, and TCRdb retains in-frame clones only, with some absent. The sample lists around 35,000 clones, 90% occurring once. The material sequenced was CD8+ T cells from peripheral blood mononuclear cells, taken in the first trimester of pregnancy. All receptors come from a female donor with multiple sclerosis, enrolled in a pregnancy study.

This clone was seen only a few times. The CDR3 is CASSTGRTEAFF. As DNA, the CDR3 is TGTGCCAGTAGTACAGGGAGGACTGAAGCTTTCTTT. The chain uses TRBV19 and TRBJ1-1; TRBD1 is a possible D gene (5 bases). CDR3 length equals 12 residues. Germline CDR1 LNHDA, CDR2 SQIVND (reference sequence). V shed 4 bases and J shed 5 bases, with 8 bases lying between them.

This chain uses TRBV21-1 with TRBJ1-2; whether TRBD1, the table's D call, matches the DNA was not checked. TRBV21-1 is reported as a pseudogene. The CDR3 spans 17 residues. In DNA form, the CDR3 reads TGTGCCAGCAGCAAAAAAAGGAGGACAGCCATGCCGAATGGCTACACCTTC. Translated: CASSKKRRTAMPNGYTF.

The chain combines TRBV5-1 with TRBJ1-1; no clear D. This CDR3 spans 15 amino acids. In germline, CDR1 is SGHRS, CDR2 YFSETQ. Trimming removed 4 bases at V and 0 bases at J, with 13 bases between. CDR3 protein: CASSRSLGLNTEAFF. The DNA for the CDR3 is TGCGCCAGCAGCCGGTCTCTAGGTTTGAACACTGAAGCTTTCTTT.

The CDR3 sequence: CASSDGTSGNEQFF. The CDR3 DNA sequence: TGTGCCAGCAGTGACGGGACTAGCGGGAATGAGCAGTTCTTC. The genes are TRBV6-4 and TRBJ2-1; TRBD2 agrees at 12 bases. With V trimmed by 2 bases and J by 7 bases, 0 bases remained unmatched. Germline lookup yields CDR1 MRHNA and CDR2 SNTAGT. This CDR3 is built from 14 residues.

This chain joins TRBV4-1 and TRBJ2-1; a weak D match, TRBD2 (5 bases). Germline-derived CDR1 and CDR2 are MGHRA and YSYEKL. The CDR3 is 16 residues long. V lost 4 bases and J 0 bases, leaving 13 bases between the germline ends. CDR3 loop: CASSRVLGSSYNEQFF. CDR3 DNA: TGCGCCAGCAGCCGGGTCTTAGGGAGCTCCTACAATGAGCAGTTCTTC.

The J gene is TRBJ2-2, the V gene TRBV28; 8 positions agree with TRBD2. V was pared by 3 bases and J by 6 bases, with 6 bases of the junction left unmatched. The CDR3 covers 15 residues. Looked up from germline, CDR1 is MDHEN and CDR2 is SYDVKM. CDR3 protein: CASSFSSGSSGELFF. The CDR3 DNA is TGTGCCAGCAGTTTCTCTAGCGGGTCTTCCGGGGAGCTGTTTTTT.

V gene TRBV28 combines with J gene TRBJ1-2; the match to TRBD1 covers 7 bases. V trimming: 6 bases; J trimming: 5 bases; junction bases outside the gene matches: 12. The CDR3 length is 15 residues. Germline assignment: CDR1 MDHEN and CDR2 SYDVKM. CDR3 sequence: CASRPRQGGGYGYTF. CDR3 DNA: TGTGCCAGCAGGCCAAGACAGGGTGGGGGTTATGGCTACACCTTC.

In nucleotides, the CDR3 is TGTGCCAGCACCCCGTGGGACAGCCAAGAGACCCAGTACTTC. Translated, it gives CASTPWDSQETQYF. The V gene is TRBV9, the J gene TRBJ2-5; 7 nucleotides line up with TRBD1. V dropped 6 bases and J dropped 1; count of bases not matched to a gene: 6. Looked up from germline, CDR1 is SGDLS and CDR2 is YYNGEE. This CDR3 contains 14 residues. The full variable domain, in which reference TRBV9 and TRBJ2-5 provide the parts outside the CDR3, is DSGVTQTPKHLITATGQRVTLRCSPRSGDLSVYWYQQSLDQGLQFLIQYYNGEERAKGNILERFSAQQFPDLHSELNLSSLELGDSALYFCASTPWDSQETQYFGPGTRLLVL.

The CDR3 coding sequence is TGTGCCAGCAGCTTAATTGGCGGGAGTGGCGAGCAGTACTTC. It specifies CASSLIGGSGEQYF. The rearrangement joins TRBV11-3 to TRBJ2-7; TRBD2 aligns across 7 bases. The V segment lost 2 bases and the J segment 6 bases; nucleotides outside the gene matches: 7. From germline, CDR1 is SGHNT and CDR2 YENEEA. The CDR3 totals 14 residues. The whole variable domain, remainder taken from reference TRBV11-3 and TRBJ2-7, is EAGVVQSPRYKIIEKKQPVAFWCNPISGHNTLYWYLQNLGQGPELLIRYENEEAVDDSQLPKDRFSAERLKGVDSTLKIQPAELGDSAVYLCASSLIGGSGEQYFGPGTRLTVT.

V usage is TRBV20-1 and J usage is TRBJ2-7, with D unclear. V lost 5 bases to trimming and J lost 7 bases, with 9 bases between them. The CDR3 is 10 residues long. The germline CDR1 and CDR2 sequences are DFQATT and SNEGSKA (reference sequence). CDR3 region: CSAQLNEQYF. The CDR3 bases are TGCAGTGCTCAACTAAATGAGCAGTACTTC.

The V gene is TRBV27, the J gene TRBJ2-7, with 7 bases matching TRBD1. Per the germline V gene, CDR1 is MNHEY and CDR2 is SMNVEV (reference sequence). Unmatched junction bases numbered 2, after V lost 3 bases and J lost 0 bases. The CDR3 extends over 14 amino acids. The CDR3: CASSFGDSSYEQYF. The DNA of the CDR3 is TGTGCCAGCAGTTTCGGGGACAGCTCCTACGAGCAGTACTTC.

V usage is TRBV19 and J usage is TRBJ2-3; 9 bases are shared with TRBD1. The CDR3 spans 14 residues. Germline values: CDR1 LNHDA, CDR2 SQIVND (reference sequence). V shed 4 bases, J shed 4 bases, and the junction held 3 bases outside the gene matches. The CDR3 sequence: CASSRRQGADTQYF. In DNA, the CDR3 is TGTGCCAGTAGTAGAAGACAGGGGGCAGATACGCAGTATTTT.

This clone is a singleton in its sample. This sequence joins TRBV6-4 and TRBJ2-3; TRBD1 matches at 7 bases. Germline CDR1 and CDR2: MRHNA and SNTAGT. This CDR3 comprises 14 residues. Trimming cost V 2 bases and J 1 base; bases outside gene matches: 0. CDR3 nucleotide sequence: TGTGCCAGCAGTGACACAGGGGGCACAGATACGCAGTATTTT. This codes for CASSDTGGTDTQYF.

This clone was seen a single time. The chain carries TRBV6-1 and TRBJ2-5; 12 bases align to TRBD2. CDR1 and CDR2 (germline): MNHNS, SASEGT. The CDR3 runs 15 residues. Trimming cost V 4 bases and J 4 bases; bases outside gene matches: 4. CDR3 DNA: TGTGCCAGCAGTGGACTAGCGGGAGCATCAGAGACCCAGTACTTC. Residues: CASSGLAGASETQYF.

The CDR3 region has the DNA TGTGCCAGCAGCCTAGCGTTCTCCTACGAGCAGTACTTC. This codes for CASSLAFSYEQYF. The genes are TRBV27 and TRBJ2-7, with a tentative D call TRBD2 (6 bases). The V end lost 6 bases, the J end lost 0 bases, and 9 bases lay between the germline ends. Germline-derived CDR1 and CDR2 are MNHEY and SMNVEV (reference sequence). There are 13 residues in the CDR3.

The V call is TRBV5-4, the J call TRBJ1-2, with a possible D match to TRBD1 (6 bases). Germline lookup yields CDR1 SGHNT and CDR2 YYREEE (reference sequence). The V end lost 1 base, the J end lost 7 bases, and 14 bases lay between the germline ends. The CDR3 is made up of 14 amino acids. CDR3 region: CASSLSRTVRGYTF. In DNA form, the CDR3 reads TGTGCCAGCAGCTTGTCTCGGACAGTACGTGGCTACACCTTC.

The chain recombines TRBV6-6 with TRBJ2-5; maybe TRBD1 (5 bases). From germline, CDR1 is MNHNY and CDR2 SVGAGI (reference sequence). Trimming removed 0 bases from V and 4 bases from J, with 15 bases in between. This CDR3 is built from 16 residues. Written as DNA, the CDR3 is TGTGCCAGCAGTTACTCTACAGGTTTTCTGGGAGAGACCCAGTACTTC. Its protein is CASSYSTGFLGETQYF.

The V gene is TRBV28, the J gene TRBJ2-6, with TRBD1 as a possible D gene (6 bases). Germline-derived CDR1 and CDR2 are MDHEN and SYDVKM. Trimming removed 2 bases at V and 1 base at J, with 12 bases between. The CDR3 extends over 17 amino acids. The CDR3: CASSLPTGSSGANVLTF. The DNA for the CDR3 is TGTGCCAGCAGTTTACCAACAGGGTCTTCTGGGGCCAACGTCCTGACTTTC.

The gene calls are TRBV5-4 and TRBJ2-3; the match to TRBD1 covers 7 bases. Germline assignment: CDR1 SGHNT and CDR2 YYREEE (reference sequence). Losses at the gene ends were 4 bases for V and 1 base for J; bases not matched to a gene: 6. This CDR3 spans 15 amino acids. CDR3 region: CASSVWDSRTDTQYF. In DNA, the CDR3 is TGTGCCAGCAGCGTGTGGGACAGTCGCACAGATACGCAGTATTTT.

This clone has just one count. V gene TRBV6-6 combines with J gene TRBJ1-5; unclear D gene. Trimming shortened V by 0 bases and J by 13 bases, and 7 bases separated the two germline ends. CDR3 size: 11 residues. From germline, CDR1 is MNHNY and CDR2 SVGAGI (reference sequence). This CDR3 reads CASSYSGEQHF. In nucleotides, the CDR3 is TGTGCCAGCAGTTACTCTGGGGAGCAGCATTTT.

V and J are TRBV28 and TRBJ2-5, with D possibly TRBD1 on 6 matching bases. CDR1 and CDR2 (germline): MDHEN, SYDVKM. Trimming took off 4 bases at V and 2 bases at J, with 11 bases between the two ends. There are 14 residues in the CDR3. CDR3 sequence: CASSSPGAQETQYF. CDR3 in DNA: TGTGCCAGCAGTTCCCCAGGGGCTCAAGAGACCCAGTACTTC.

The chain couples TRBV9 to TRBJ2-4; possible D gene TRBD2, 6 bases. CDR1 and CDR2 from the germline V gene are SGDLS and YYNGEE. V lost 4 bases, J lost 6 bases, and 14 bases lay in between. The CDR3 sequence is 14 residues long. CDR3 residues: CASSPDTGVNIQYF. CDR3 bases: TGTGCCAGCAGCCCAGACACGGGGGTAAACATTCAGTACTTC.